Presented here are 19 T cell receptor beta chains from one specimen sequenced in a study of blood T cells in healthy people across ages. A second PCR of 7 to 11 cycles used a sample-barcoded 5' primer and a J-beta primer mix. TCRdb analysed the 5' RACE reads with MiXCR anew, one entry per CDR3 protein. Altogether approximately 600,000 distinct CDR3 sequences are present, about 54% being singletons, with the ten largest covering 30% to 45%. The specimen was blood. The receptors come from a man in his 60s in good health.

This clonotype was found a few times. This CDR3 is CATSGDLGSYNEQFF. The DNA for the CDR3 is TGTGCCACCAGCGGGGACCTAGGCTCCTACAATGAGCAGTTCTTC. The V and J genes are TRBV15 and TRBJ2-1, with D perhaps TRBD1 or TRBD2 (5 bases each). Trimming cost V 5 bases and J 0 bases, with 11 bases left between them. This CDR3 region has 15 residues. Looked up from germline, CDR1 is LNHNV and CDR2 is YYDKDF (reference sequence).

The chain couples TRBV9 to TRBJ2-3; no reliable D call. Trimming removed 1 base at V and 6 bases at J, with 9 bases between. This CDR3 has 13 residues. CDR1 and CDR2 (germline): SGDLS, YYNGEE. CDR3: CASSVTPSDTQYF. Written as DNA, the CDR3 is TGTGCCAGCAGCGTAACCCCATCCGATACGCAGTATTTT.

A note on this clonotype: The germline gene is not matched at one end of the junction; a read error may be the cause. The chain has TRBV7-2 and TRBJ2-4; 11 positions agree with TRBD1. The J call may be in error: the DNA end matches TRBJ2-7 better. This CDR3 is built from 16 residues. Germline V gene sequence: CDR1 SGHTA, CDR2 FQGNSA. CDR3 nucleotides: TGTGCCGGCAGCTTAGCCGGGACAGGGGGTAGACACGAGCAGTACTTC. Amino acids: CAGSLAGTGGRHEQYF.

As for this clonotype: An end of the junction does not agree with germline; a read error may underlie this. V is TRBV6-5 and J is TRBJ1-1; possible D gene TRBD1, 6 bases. Germline V CDR1 and CDR2: MNHEY, SVGAGI. The CDR3 runs to 16 residues. CDR3 bases: TGTGCCAACAGTTACTCGAGCTCGGGGGGCGACACTGAAGCTTTCTTT. Translation gives CANSYSSSGGDTEAFF.

The rearrangement joins TRBV2 to TRBJ2-1, with D unclear. Germline V gene lookup returns CDR1 SNHLY and CDR2 FYNNEI. Trimming pared 5 bases from V and 2 bases from J, leaving 7 bases between. The CDR3 contains 13 residues. The CDR3 DNA follows: TGTGCCAGCAGTACCGGACCCTACAATGAGCAGTTCTTC. Encoded protein: CASSTGPYNEQFF. The full variable domain, in which reference TRBV2 and TRBJ2-1 provide the parts outside the CDR3, is EPEVTQTPSHQVTQMGQEVILRCVPISNHLYFYWYRQILGQKVEFLVSFYNNEISEKSEIFDDQFSVERPDGSNFTLKIRSTKLEDSAMYFCASSTGPYNEQFFGPGTRLTVL.

The genes are TRBV5-6 and TRBJ1-2; 8 bases are a match to TRBD1. This CDR3 comprises 13 residues. Germline V CDR1 and CDR2: SGHDT, YYEEEE. The V gene end was trimmed by 1 base and the J gene end by 8 bases; junction bases not matched to a gene: 4. The CDR3 spells CASSLQGASGYTF. For the CDR3, the DNA is TGTGCCAGCAGCTTGCAGGGGGCCTCCGGCTACACCTTC.

The gene calls are TRBV21-1 and TRBJ1-2; the DNA was not compared with TRBD1, the D call given in the table. TRBV21-1 is a pseudogene. This CDR3 is 13 amino acids long. The CDR3 DNA is TGTGCCAGCAGCAAGGAGACAGGGGATGGCTACACCTTC. Its translation: CASSKETGDGYTF.

The V call is TRBV7-2, the J call TRBJ2-3; 7 bases align to TRBD2. Germline V gives CDR1 SGHTA, CDR2 FQGNSA. The CDR3 consists of 16 residues. Germline trimming cut 4 bases from V and 3 bases from J; bases unmatched to any gene: 10. The CDR3 loop is CASSSGLAGRTDTQYF. CDR3 coding DNA: TGTGCCAGCAGCTCCGGCTTAGCGGGCAGAACAGATACGCAGTATTTT.

This clonotype was counted once. The CDR3 protein is CASSQARSGGETQYF. DNA for the CDR3: TGTGCCAGCAGCCAAGCGAGGTCAGGGGGGGAGACCCAGTACTTC. J is TRBJ2-7 and V is TRBV4-2; the D gene is possibly TRBD1 (7 bases). The J call is uncertain, as TRBJ2-5 better fits the DNA end. Germline lookup yields CDR1 LGHNA and CDR2 YNFKEQ. The CDR3 loop spans 15 amino acids.

The gene calls are TRBV5-5 and TRBJ1-5; 9 bases agree with TRBD1. Germline trimming cut 0 bases from V and 7 bases from J; bases unmatched to any gene: 8. The CDR3 is made up of 16 amino acids. Germline V CDR1 and CDR2: SGHKS, YYEKEE (reference sequence). The CDR3 DNA reads as TGTGCCAGCAGCTTGGCCTGGGGACAGGGCGGGCAGCCCCAGCATTTT. Translating it yields CASSLAWGQGGQPQHF.

Regarding this clonotype: A much larger clone lies one base from this, so it may be a read error. The rearrangement joins TRBV28 to TRBJ2-3, with unresolved D. Trimming removed 6 bases at V and 6 bases at J, with 10 bases between. Germline V gene data show CDR1 as MDHEN and CDR2 as SYDVKM. This CDR3 spans 12 amino acids. The CDR3, as DNA: TGTGCCAGCAGGTTGGCCCTTGATACGCAGTATTTT. It codes for CASRLALDTQYF.

In this sample, this clonotype turned up once. V is TRBV6-8 and J is TRBJ2-3; D call uncertain. The CDR3 sequence is 16 residues long. V was clipped by 6 bases and J by 0 bases, with 16 bases between them. The germline V gene has CDR1 MNHGY and CDR2 SAAAGT. CDR3 region: CASSAPQGTSTDTQYF. DNA for the CDR3: TGTGCCAGCAGCGCCCCTCAAGGAACCAGCACAGATACGCAGTATTTT.

This clonotype was counted only a few times. This CDR3 reads CASSTTGGATYGYTF. The DNA for the CDR3 is TGTGCCAGCAGTACCACAGGGGGCGCGACCTATGGCTACACCTTC. This rearrangement joins TRBV6-5 to TRBJ1-2, with 9 bases matching TRBD1. The CDR3 contains 15 residues. Germline V gene lookup returns CDR1 MNHEY and CDR2 SVGAGI. V gave up 5 bases and J gave up 4 bases; unmatched junction bases: 8.

Remarks on this clonotype: A read error may account for a junction end that differs from germline. The chain employs TRBV9 and TRBJ2-5, with D tentatively TRBD2 (6 bases). CDR3 length equals 15 residues. CDR1 SGDLS and CDR2 YYNGEE come from the germline V gene. CDR3 in amino acids: CACSVVGGSAETQYF. CDR3 nucleotide sequence: TGTGCCTGCAGCGTAGTTGGGGGGTCCGCAGAGACCCAGTACTTC.

The rearrangement uses TRBV10-3 and TRBJ2-3; 7 nucleotides line up with TRBD1. Germline-derived CDR1 and CDR2 are ENHRY and SYGVKD. The junction had 10 bases not matched to a gene; V was cut back by 6 bases and J by 1 base. The CDR3 runs 16 residues. The CDR3 reads CAISEPGTAGTDTQYF. The CDR3 nucleotides read TGTGCCATCAGCGAGCCTGGGACAGCTGGCACAGATACGCAGTATTTT.

This sequence joins TRBV10-3 and TRBJ1-1, with 7 bases matching TRBD1. The CDR3 extends over 16 amino acids. CDR1 and CDR2 from the germline V gene are ENHRY and SYGVKD. J lost 4 bases, V lost 5 bases, and 13 bases had no gene match. The CDR3 bases are TGTGCCATCAGTAATCCGCAGGGGGACGGGGTCACTGAAGCTTTCTTT. The encoded protein is CAISNPQGDGVTEAFF.

The CDR3 DNA reads TGTGCCAGCGCACCGCGACGGAACTCCTACGAGCAGTACTTC. Translating it yields CASAPRRNSYEQYF. The chain uses TRBV27 and TRBJ2-7; D gene ambiguous. Germline loops: CDR1 MNHEY, CDR2 SMNVEV (reference sequence). The CDR3 extends over 14 amino acids. Trimming cost V 8 bases and J 0 bases, with 14 bases left between them.

The genes are TRBV9 and TRBJ2-7; 8 bases line up with TRBD2. Trimming at V came to 3 bases and at J to 5 bases, leaving 4 bases not matched to a gene. Germline lookup yields CDR1 SGDLS and CDR2 YYNGEE. This CDR3 is 13 amino acids long. In DNA, the CDR3 is TGTGCCAGCAGCGCAGAGCGGGAGCACGAGCAGTACTTC. It codes for CASSAEREHEQYF. The complete variable domain, with remaining parts taken from reference TRBV9 and TRBJ2-7, reads DSGVTQTPKHLITATGQRVTLRCSPRSGDLSVYWYQQSLDQGLQFLIQYYNGEERAKGNILERFSAQQFPDLHSELNLSSLELGDSALYFCASSAEREHEQYFGPGTRLTVT.

The chain couples TRBV9 to TRBJ2-7; D remains ambiguous. V was cut by 0 bases and J by 1 base, with 8 bases left in between. The CDR3 has 14 residues. Germline V gene lookup returns CDR1 SGDLS and CDR2 YYNGEE. The CDR3 DNA reads as TGTGCCAGCAGCGTAGCCCCCCAGTCCTACGAGCAGTACTTC. Encoded protein: CASSVAPQSYEQYF. Variable domain in full (rest from reference TRBV9 and TRBJ2-7): DSGVTQTPKHLITATGQRVTLRCSPRSGDLSVYWYQQSLDQGLQFLIQYYNGEERAKGNILERFSAQQFPDLHSELNLSSLELGDSALYFCASSVAPQSYEQYFGPGTRLTVT.